Here is one T cell receptor beta chain with its context. Its target antigen remains unknown. Base qualities were left out, and no much larger clone turns up one base away. A patient counted as having stable Graves' hyperthyroidism if no progression to ophthalmopathy occurred over 18 months of follow-up. Hyperthyroidism patients were newly diagnosed, had a disease duration of under 2 months, and were aged 18 to 65 years. Patients with uncontrolled infections, other autoimmune diseases, pregnancy or lactation were excluded. Diagnoses were based on clinical symptoms, serum thyroxine and TRAb, thyroid ultrasound and orbital computed tomography. Ficoll-Paque density gradient centrifugation was used to isolate PBMCs from 8 to 10 ml of fresh peripheral blood. Trizol reagent was used to extract total RNA, and RNA quality was then checked on an Agilent 2100 Bioanalyzer. This record belongs to a study of T cells in Graves' hyperthyroidism and ophthalmopathy (dated by TCRdb to between 2018 and 2021). Context from the whole study: Peripheral blood samples were taken at initial diagnosis, before any treatment was given. TCR V-J signatures able to tell the groups apart were searched for in a discovery cohort of some 100 patients, of whom 40 to 45 had Graves' ophthalmopathy and more than 55 had stable Graves' hyperthyroidism. Whether ophthalmopathy could be predicted prospectively was tested in an independent validation cohort made up of under 20 hyperthyroidism patients plus 17 patients who later progressed to ophthalmopathy. The approximately 100 discovery patients were randomly split 7:3 into training and test sets. In several Graves' hyperthyroidism patients, the study also compared T-cell repertoires from thyroid tissue with T-cell repertoires from blood. Following sampling, methimazole starting at 30 mg daily was given to hyperthyroidism patients, and high-dose intravenous methylprednisolone was given to ophthalmopathy patients. TCR Vbeta CDR3 sequencing of fewer than 150 peripheral blood samples (roughly 41 ophthalmopathy, 75 hyperthyroidism and approximately 17 progressor patients) is reported in the paper.

Amplification of TCR beta CDR3 regions was carried out from RNA transcripts. A first-round RT-PCR of the TCR CDR3 used the HTBI primer set with the Qiagen OneStep RT-PCR kit. Libraries were constructed in a second round of multiplex PCR, after which size selection and purification were performed. Sequencing of the libraries was done on an Illumina HiSeq2000 using paired-end 100 bp reads. The authors' pipeline ran thus. Raw data were processed with SOAPnuke, discarding reads with adapters, uncalled bases, mean Phred below 15, or no exact constant-primer or identifier match. COPE v1.2.5 was used to merge high-quality paired reads, and clonotypes were defined as unique nucleotide sequences. MiTCR v1.1 was used to align clonotypes to the IMGT TRBV, TRBD and TRBJ reference segments. Only V-J combinations with frequency above 0.0001, covering about 99% of repertoires, were analysed. A TCS score was defined as the ratio of F50 (clonal expansion) to E x V (chaos), with BLOSUM62-based TCRdist applied between CDR3 peptides within each V-J. Welch's t-statistics and random forest reduced roughly 530 V-J features to 13, which were used in a naive Bayes classifier (R e1071). The similarity between thyroid and blood repertoires was quantified using the Morisita-Horn index. The public reads were reprocessed in TCRdb via fastp at Q25 and MiXCR, keeping in-frame beta chains. Every distinct CDR3 protein forms one entry, paired with its most common genes and DNA. The V and J calls follow TCRdb's processing rather than the paper's. The sample table contains around 800,000 distinct CDR3 sequences; only one count was recorded for around 39% of them. 7.5% to 9.5% of the sample is taken by the ten largest.

The CDR3 contains 10 residues, cysteine and phenylalanine counted. Just CDR3 DNA is preserved here, 30 bases in frame from base 1. From a lookup of the germline V gene (reference sequence), CDR1 and CDR2 are DFQATT and SNEGSKA. Overall results and qualifications from the work: No statistical method was used to set the sample size in advance, and investigators knew the group allocation. A model built on a 13 V-J signature distinguished ophthalmopathy from stable hyperthyroidism, reaching 87.88% sensitivity and around 81% specificity in cross-validation and 80%/75% in testing. In validation, the model predicted progression to ophthalmopathy a median of 6.5 months before onset, with approximately 70% sensitivity and 72.22% specificity. Blood samples also contained most of the expanded thyroid clonotypes (frequency above 0.001), which suggests that blood repertoires may reflect thyroid immune responses.

This sequence uses TRBV20-1 and TRBJ2-7, with no reliable assignment of the D segment. The J call may be mistaken, given a closer DNA end match to TRBJ2-5. The origin of this receptor is a man younger than 30 with Graves' hyperthyroidism. The sample taken for sequencing was blood. The nucleotides are TGCAGTGCTAACTCGGGGACCCAGTACTTC. Its amino acids are CSANSGTQYF.